This T cell receptor beta chain was documented in a study of T cells in Graves' hyperthyroidism and ophthalmopathy. Study-level findings and limits: Before onset, ophthalmopathy was predicted by the model a median about 6.2 months earlier.

Used for diagnoses were clinical symptoms, serum thyroxine and TRAb, thyroid ultrasound and orbital computed tomography. As to this clonotype: No antigen is known for it.

Amplification of TCR beta CDR3 regions used RNA as the template. HTBI primers drove first-round RT-PCR of the TCR CDR3. TCRdb processed the multiplex PCR reads anew with MiXCR; each CDR3 protein has one entry. Among under 350,000 distinct CDR3 sequences, over 15% were seen once, and the ten largest hold over 50%. The sample comprised blood. The receptor's source is a woman aged 60-75 years with Graves' ophthalmopathy.

CDR3 loop: CASSSPSGGSTNTGELFF. CDR3 nucleotides: TGCGCCAGCAGCTCTCCCTCCGGGGGTTCGACTAACACCGGGGAGCTGTTTTTT. This rearrangement joins TRBV5-1 to TRBJ2-2; maybe TRBD2 (6 bases). With 3 bases removed from V and 2 bases from J, the gap between germline ends came to 20 bases. The CDR3 is made up of 18 amino acids. In germline, CDR1 is SGHRS, CDR2 YFSETQ.